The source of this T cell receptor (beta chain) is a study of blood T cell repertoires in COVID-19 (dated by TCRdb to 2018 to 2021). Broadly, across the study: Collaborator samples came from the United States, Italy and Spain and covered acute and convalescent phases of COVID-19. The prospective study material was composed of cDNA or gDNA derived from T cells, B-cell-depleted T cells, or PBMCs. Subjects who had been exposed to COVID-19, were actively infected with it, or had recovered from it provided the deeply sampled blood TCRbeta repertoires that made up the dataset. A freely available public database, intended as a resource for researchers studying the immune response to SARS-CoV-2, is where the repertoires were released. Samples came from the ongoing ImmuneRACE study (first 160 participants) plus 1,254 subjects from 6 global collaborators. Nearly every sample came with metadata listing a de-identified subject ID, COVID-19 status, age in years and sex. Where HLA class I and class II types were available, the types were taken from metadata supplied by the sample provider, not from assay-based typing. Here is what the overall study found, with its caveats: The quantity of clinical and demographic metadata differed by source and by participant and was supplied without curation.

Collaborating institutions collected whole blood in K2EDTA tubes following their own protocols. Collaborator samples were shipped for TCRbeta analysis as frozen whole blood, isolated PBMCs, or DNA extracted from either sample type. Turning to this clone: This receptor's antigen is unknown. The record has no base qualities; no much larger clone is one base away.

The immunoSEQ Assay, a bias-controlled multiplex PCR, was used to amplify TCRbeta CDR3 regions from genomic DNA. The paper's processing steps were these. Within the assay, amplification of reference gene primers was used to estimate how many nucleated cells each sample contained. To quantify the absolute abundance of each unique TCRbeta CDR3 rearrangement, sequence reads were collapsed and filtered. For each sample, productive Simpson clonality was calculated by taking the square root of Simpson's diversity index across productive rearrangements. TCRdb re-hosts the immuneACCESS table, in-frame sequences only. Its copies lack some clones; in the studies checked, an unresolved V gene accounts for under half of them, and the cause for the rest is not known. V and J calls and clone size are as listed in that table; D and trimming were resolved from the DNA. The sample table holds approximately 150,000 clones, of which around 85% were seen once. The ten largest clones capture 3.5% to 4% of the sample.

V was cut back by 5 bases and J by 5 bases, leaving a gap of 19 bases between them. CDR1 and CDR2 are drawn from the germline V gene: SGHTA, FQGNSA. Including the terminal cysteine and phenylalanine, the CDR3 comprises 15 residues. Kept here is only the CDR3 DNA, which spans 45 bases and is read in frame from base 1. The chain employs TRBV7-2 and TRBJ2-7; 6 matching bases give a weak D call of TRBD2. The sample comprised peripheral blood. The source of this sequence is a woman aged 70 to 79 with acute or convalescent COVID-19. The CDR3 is CASSPPGGRFNEQYF. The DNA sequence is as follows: TGTGCCAGCAGCCCCCCCGGGGGTAGATTTAACGAGCAGTACTTC.